This passage covers 11 T cell receptor beta chains from one sample sequenced in a study of metastatic and nonmetastatic thyroid tumors. TCRdb re-analyzed the PCR reads through MiXCR. The sample has approximately 30,000 clones; over 15% are singletons. Until they underwent thyroid surgery, no patient had received any treatment. Sequencing used blood. All receptors derive from a female donor with papillary thyroid cancer or a benign thyroid nodule (not recorded which). Some clones in this sample may be carry-over from other donors' samples.

This chain uses TRBV30 with TRBJ2-3; 11 nucleotides align to TRBD2. Unmatched junction bases numbered 4, after V lost 0 bases and J lost 5 bases. Per the germline V gene, CDR1 is GTSNPN and CDR2 is SVGIG (reference sequence). CDR3 length: 15 amino acids. The CDR3 sequence is CAWSVALAGGDTQYF. In DNA, the CDR3 is TGTGCCTGGAGTGTGGCTCTAGCGGGAGGAGATACGCAGTATTTT.

This clone was counted ten times or more. This chain uses TRBV2 with TRBJ1-6, with TRBD1 matching 7 bases. Germline V CDR1 and CDR2: SNHLY, FYNNEI. With V trimmed by 5 bases and J by 6 bases, 10 bases remained unmatched. The CDR3 has 16 residues. DNA for the CDR3: TGTGCCAGCAGTAGGGGGCGGAGTAGGGGTAATTCACCCCTCCACTTT. This translates into CASSRGRSRGNSPLHF.

This clone was observed a few times. Its ends do not fully match the called genes, so a read error is possible. The chain carries TRBV6-2 or TRBV6-3 and TRBJ2-3, with 8 bases fitting TRBD1. This CDR3 is built from 15 residues. Germline assignment: CDR1 MNHEY and CDR2 SVGEGT. The CDR3 spells CASSYSAGGTDTQYF. The CDR3 DNA is TGTGCCAGCAGTTACTCGGCAGGGGGCACTGATACGCAGTATTTT.

This clone was seen at least ten times. V usage is TRBV6-1 and J usage is TRBJ2-7; perhaps TRBD2 as D (6 bases). V was cut by 7 bases and J by 2 bases, with 18 bases left in between. Germline CDR1 reads MNHNS; CDR2 reads SASEGT. There are 15 residues in the CDR3. The CDR3: CASTSPAEGTYEQYF. The CDR3 DNA is TGTGCCAGCACCTCCCCCGCGGAGGGAACCTACGAGCAGTACTTC.

The chain has TRBV6-1 and TRBJ2-7; 12 bases are shared with TRBD2. This CDR3 is built from 18 residues. The V and J ends lost 4 bases and 1 base, in that order; junction bases with no gene match: 11. Germline assignment: CDR1 MNHNS and CDR2 SASEGT. CDR3 sequence: CASSGEGLAGLQSYEQYF. The DNA of the CDR3 is TGTGCCAGCAGTGGGGAAGGACTAGCGGGACTTCAATCCTACGAGCAGTACTTC.

This clone was observed a few times. The V and J genes are TRBV2 and TRBJ2-7; D unclear. Between the trimmed V and J ends, which lost 6 bases and 4 bases, there was a span of 4 bases. This CDR3 spans 10 amino acids. Germline V gene sequence: CDR1 SNHLY, CDR2 FYNNEI. CDR3 region: CASRQYEQYF. The CDR3 DNA sequence: TGTGCCAGCAGGCAATACGAGCAGTACTTC.

There are many counts of this clone. V gene TRBV7-9 combines with J gene TRBJ2-5, with 8 bases fitting TRBD1. This CDR3 has 14 residues. CDR1 and CDR2 (germline): SEHNR, FQNEAQ (reference sequence). J gave up 4 bases and V 3 bases, and 4 bases lay outside the gene matches. CDR3 sequence reads: CASSFQTGGETQYF. The CDR3 DNA reads as TGTGCCAGCAGCTTTCAAACAGGGGGAGAGACCCAGTACTTC.

Many counts were recorded for this clone. The chain uses TRBV3-1 and TRBJ2-5; TRBD2 agrees at 7 bases. Germline CDR1 is LGHDT and CDR2 is YNNKEL (reference sequence). V shed 0 bases, J shed 4 bases, and the junction held 14 bases outside the gene matches. This CDR3 contains 18 residues. Here the CDR3 reads CASSQDPIAGLLGETQYF. DNA for the CDR3: TGTGCCAGCAGCCAAGATCCCATAGCGGGCCTATTAGGAGAGACCCAGTACTTC.

V usage is TRBV20-1 and J usage is TRBJ2-7; maybe TRBD2 (6 bases). The CDR3 contains 11 residues. V shed 6 bases and J shed 7 bases, with 13 bases lying between them. Germline V lookup: CDR1 DFQATT, CDR2 SNEGSKA (reference sequence). This chain's CDR3 is CSAEGRREQYF. DNA for the CDR3: TGCAGTGCGGAGGGAAGGCGGGAGCAGTACTTC.

This clone has more than one count but fewer than ten. The chain is built from TRBV28 and TRBJ1-5; D unclear. This CDR3 region has 17 residues. Trimming removed 0 bases from V and 7 bases from J, with 19 bases in between. In germline, CDR1 is MDHEN, CDR2 SYDVKM. CDR3 residues: CASSLWDGLGSSQPQHF. CDR3 bases: TGTGCCAGCAGTTTATGGGACGGATTGGGGTCTTCGCAGCCCCAGCATTTT.

This clone was seen ten or more times. The J gene is TRBJ1-6, the V gene TRBV6-1, with 7 bases aligning to TRBD1. V lost 7 bases to trimming and J lost 7 bases; unmatched junction nucleotides: 10. The germline V gene has CDR1 MNHNS and CDR2 SASEGT. The CDR3 runs to 15 residues. The CDR3 coding sequence is TGTGCCAGCATAAGAGACAGGGAAGGAAATTCACCCCTCCACTTT. This translates into CASIRDREGNSPLHF.